This TCR beta chain was recovered during a study of cytomegalovirus exposure and HLA in healthy donors listed by TCRdb under 2017. Regarding the complete study: A later analysis indicated that the 95 to 150 validation repertoires were generated on the platform also employed for the approximately 700 repertoires of the first cohort. The study combined high-throughput TCR immunosequencing, statistical association of individual TCRs with disease status, and machine learning to predict cytomegalovirus infection status. Besides the first cohort of under 700 subjects, a separate validation cohort made up of 120 different subjects was used. The study aimed to test whether signatures of past pathogen exposure could be identified by cataloging public T cell receptors. General findings and caveats noted by the study authors: The classifier was reported to diagnose cytomegalovirus status with high specificity and sensitivity in both the original and validation cohorts. All 120 or so repertoires were used to score co-occurrence in the validation cohort in a later analysis, because that analysis had no HLA typing for the cohort. A total of 164 TCR beta chains were listed by the study as associated with cytomegalovirus. Subsequent analysis determined that TCRs grouped into clusters in the first cohort also showed a tendency toward co-occurrence across the 120 or so validation repertoires, and approximately 93% of cluster scores exceeded 0. In vitro tests confirmed that three of the cytomegalovirus-associated TCR beta chains recognize cytomegalovirus antigens. It was suggested by the authors that the approach could potentially be generalized to other disease states and immunological phenotypes. Most TCR sequences were seen in very few donors, while some public TCRs were found in many individuals.

The library was prepared using the immunoSEQ multiplex PCR assay. The authors' analysis ran thus. A statistical classification framework was developed to diagnose cytomegalovirus status using the catalog of TCR beta chain sequences. TCRdb provides this immuneACCESS table in a form limited to in-frame rearrangements. Some clones are lacking; in checked studies, under half of them reflect an unresolved V gene, and why the rest are absent is not known. The V and J calls and clone size come from that table; D and trimming were worked out from the DNA. Across this sample there are about 220,000 clones, with 75% to 95% seen only once. The biggest ten clones account for roughly 1% of the sample. The donors were included in the validation cohort of 120 subjects, a group kept apart from the 666-subject first cohort. About this clone itself: The antigen this receptor binds is unknown. No clone much larger than this one lies a single base away; base qualities are absent.

Looking up the germline V gene (reference sequence) yields CDR1 DFQATT and CDR2 SNEGSKA. CDR3 length: 10 amino acids, cysteine to phenylalanine. Just CDR3 DNA is preserved here, 30 bases in frame from base 1. Sequencing was done on a sample of PBMCs. The sequence is built from TRBV20-1 and TRBJ2-1; 9 middle bases align to TRBD1. This clonotype was obtained from a young woman in good health and CMV-seronegative. The bases read TGCAGACCCGGGACAGGGAAGCAGTTCTTC. This translates into CRPGTGKQFF.